These T cell receptor beta chains were read from a single sample in a study of blood T cell repertoires in COVID-19. Method: immunoSEQ multiplex PCR; TCRdb's copy keeps in-frame clones and lacks some. Of approximately 140,000 clones listed, roughly 80% are singletons. The source material was peripheral blood. These TCRs come from a man between 65 and 80 years old with acute or convalescent COVID-19. CDR3s include the opening cysteine and the closing phenylalanine or tryptophan. D genes are given only for firm matches. Size values are once, few and many counts, or a class for expanded clones, and some rows have none.

cdr3_length: 16
d_call: .
j_call: TRBJ2-2
v_call: TRBV24-1
clone_size: .
cdr3_aa: CATSDPWGRGTGELFF
cdr3_nt: TGTGCCACCAGTGATCCTTGGGGGCGCGGCACCGGGGAGCTGTTTTTT

cdr3_length: 15
d_call: TRBD1
j_call: TRBJ1-2
v_call: TRBV27
clone_size: once
cdr3_aa: CASSIQPQGHYGYTF
cdr3_nt: TGTGCCAGCAGTATCCAACCACAGGGGCACTATGGCTACACCTTC

cdr3_length: 15
d_call: .
j_call: TRBJ2-7
v_call: TRBV9
clone_size: few
cdr3_aa: CASSVVPGSLEEQYF
cdr3_nt: TGTGCCAGCAGCGTAGTACCGGGGTCGTTGGAGGAGCAGTACTTC

cdr3_length: 14
d_call: .
j_call: TRBJ1-2
v_call: TRBV7-2
clone_size: .
cdr3_aa: CASSLGRRWYGYTF
cdr3_nt: TGTGCCAGCAGCTTAGGGCGGCGGTGGTATGGCTACACCTTC

cdr3_length: 17
d_call: TRBD2
j_call: TRBJ2-5
v_call: TRBV7-8
clone_size: .
cdr3_aa: CASSLVGLAGGPETQYF
cdr3_nt: TGTGCCAGCAGCTTAGTAGGACTAGCGGGTGGCCCAGAGACCCAGTACTTC

cdr3_length: 13
d_call: .
j_call: TRBJ1-1
v_call: TRBV2
clone_size: many
cdr3_aa: CASSESVHTEAFF
cdr3_nt: TGTGCCAGCAGTGAATCGGTACACACTGAAGCTTTCTTT

cdr3_length: 13
d_call: .
j_call: TRBJ1-5
v_call: TRBV18
clone_size: .
cdr3_aa: CASSPGRDQPQHF
cdr3_nt: TGTGCCAGCTCACCGGGGAGGGACCAGCCCCAGCATTTT

cdr3_length: 15
d_call: .
j_call: TRBJ2-1
v_call: TRBV19
clone_size: few
cdr3_aa: CASSPDPHYLREQFF
cdr3_nt: TGTGCCAGTAGCCCCGACCCCCACTACCTCCGGGAGCAGTTCTTC

cdr3_length: 14
d_call: .
j_call: TRBJ2-2
v_call: TRBV7-3
clone_size: .
cdr3_aa: CASSSSAGAGELFF
cdr3_nt: TGTGCCAGCAGCAGCTCTGCGGGGGCAGGGGAGCTGTTTTTT

cdr3_length: 17
d_call: .
j_call: TRBJ1-5
v_call: TRBV2
clone_size: .
cdr3_aa: CASSEGAFKTRDQPQHF
cdr3_nt: TGTGCCAGCAGTGAAGGCGCCTTCAAGACGAGGGATCAGCCCCAGCATTTT